The clone carrying this T cell receptor beta chain was recorded a few times. This was the immunoSEQ v3 assay. The assay was immunoSEQ multiplex PCR, and TCRdb's table has in-frame clones only and misses some. The sample records tens of thousands of clones, less than 65% being singletons. Germline V gives CDR1 KGHSH, CDR2 LQKENI. There are 13 residues in the CDR3. Trimming removed 3 bases at V and 8 bases at J, with 11 bases between. These data come from a study of TIL therapy for anti-PD-1-resistant metastatic lung cancer. Time point given: pre-treatment sample, taken before nivolumab and TIL therapy. Tumor tissue came from excised metastases, mostly pleural nodules or supraclavicular lymph nodes.

The sequence was collected from a woman aged 30-79 years with non-small cell lung cancer. The chain couples TRBV18 to TRBJ2-1, with D unclear. Sequences were derived from tumor tissue, sampled at baseline. The CDR3 reads CASSPGPSHEQFF. CDR3 nucleotide sequence: TGTGCCAGCTCACCGGGCCCATCCCATGAGCAGTTCTTC.